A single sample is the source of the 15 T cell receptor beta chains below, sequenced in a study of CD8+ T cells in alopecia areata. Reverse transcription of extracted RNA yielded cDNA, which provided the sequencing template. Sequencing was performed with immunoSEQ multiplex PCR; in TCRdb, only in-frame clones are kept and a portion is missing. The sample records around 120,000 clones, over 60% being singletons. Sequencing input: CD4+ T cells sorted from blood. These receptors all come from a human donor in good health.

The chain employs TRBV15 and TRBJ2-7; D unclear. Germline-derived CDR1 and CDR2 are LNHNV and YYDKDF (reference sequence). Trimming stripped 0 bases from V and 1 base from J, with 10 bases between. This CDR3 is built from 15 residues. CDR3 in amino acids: CATSRDRDLSYEQYF. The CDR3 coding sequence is TGTGCCACCAGCAGAGATCGAGACCTATCCTACGAGCAGTACTTC.

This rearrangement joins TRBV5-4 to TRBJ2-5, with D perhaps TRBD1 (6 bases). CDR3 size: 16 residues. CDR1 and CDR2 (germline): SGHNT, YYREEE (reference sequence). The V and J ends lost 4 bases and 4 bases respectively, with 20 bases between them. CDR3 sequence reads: CASSKGDARNLETQYF. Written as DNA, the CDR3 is TGTGCCAGCAGCAAGGGGGACGCACGGAACTTAGAGACCCAGTACTTC.

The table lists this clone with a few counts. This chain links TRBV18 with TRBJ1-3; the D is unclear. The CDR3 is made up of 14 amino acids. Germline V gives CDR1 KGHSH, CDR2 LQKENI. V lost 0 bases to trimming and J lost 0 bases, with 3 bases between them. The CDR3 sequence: CASSPPISGNTIYF. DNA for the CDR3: TGTGCCAGCTCACCACCAATCTCTGGAAACACCATATATTTT.

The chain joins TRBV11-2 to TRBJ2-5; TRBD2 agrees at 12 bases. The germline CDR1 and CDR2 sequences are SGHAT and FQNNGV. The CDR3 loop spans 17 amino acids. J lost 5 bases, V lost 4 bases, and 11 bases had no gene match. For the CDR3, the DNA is TGTGCCAGCAGCTCCCCAGAGCTAGCGGGGGGGCGTGAGACCCAGTACTTC. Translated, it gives CASSSPELAGGRETQYF.

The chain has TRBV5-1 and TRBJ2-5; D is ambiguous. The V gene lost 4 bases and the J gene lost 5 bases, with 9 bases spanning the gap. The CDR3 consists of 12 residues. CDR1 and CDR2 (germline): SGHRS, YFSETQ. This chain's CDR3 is CASSLPRETQYF. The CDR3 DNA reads TGCGCCAGCAGCCTCCCACGGGAGACCCAGTACTTC.

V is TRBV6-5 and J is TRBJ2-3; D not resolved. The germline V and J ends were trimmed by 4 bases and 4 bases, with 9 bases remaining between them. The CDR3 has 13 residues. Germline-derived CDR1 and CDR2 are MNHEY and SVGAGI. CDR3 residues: CASSSLAADTQYF. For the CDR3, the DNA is TGTGCCAGCAGTTCTCTGGCGGCAGATACGCAGTATTTT.

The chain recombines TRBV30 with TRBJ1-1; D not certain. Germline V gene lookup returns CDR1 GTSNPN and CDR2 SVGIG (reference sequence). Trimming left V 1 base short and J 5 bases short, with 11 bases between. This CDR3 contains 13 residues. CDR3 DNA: TGTGCCTGGAGTGCGTCCCCGGTGACTGAAGCTTTCTTT. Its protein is CAWSASPVTEAFF.

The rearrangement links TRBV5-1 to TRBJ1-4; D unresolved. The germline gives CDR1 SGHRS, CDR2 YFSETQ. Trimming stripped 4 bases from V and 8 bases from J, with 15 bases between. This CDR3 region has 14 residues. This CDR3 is CASSRDTREEKLFF. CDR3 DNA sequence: TGCGCCAGCAGCCGAGACACCAGAGAGGAAAAACTGTTTTTT.

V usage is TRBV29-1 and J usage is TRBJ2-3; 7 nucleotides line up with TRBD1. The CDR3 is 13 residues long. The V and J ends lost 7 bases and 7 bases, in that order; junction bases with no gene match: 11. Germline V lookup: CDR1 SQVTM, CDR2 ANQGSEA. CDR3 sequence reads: CSGLDRALNTQYF. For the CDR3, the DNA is TGCAGCGGACTTGACAGGGCCTTGAATACGCAGTATTTT.

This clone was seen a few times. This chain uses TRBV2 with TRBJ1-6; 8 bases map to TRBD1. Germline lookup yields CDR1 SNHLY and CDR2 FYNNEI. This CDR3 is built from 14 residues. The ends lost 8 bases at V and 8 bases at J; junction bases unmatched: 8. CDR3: CASERQGLDSPLHF. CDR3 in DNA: TGTGCCAGCGAAAGACAGGGGCTGGATTCACCCCTCCACTTT.

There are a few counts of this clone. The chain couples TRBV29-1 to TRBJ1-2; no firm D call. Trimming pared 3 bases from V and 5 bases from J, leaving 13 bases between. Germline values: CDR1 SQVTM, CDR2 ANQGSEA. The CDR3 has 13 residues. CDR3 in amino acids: CSVDGIGPYGYTF. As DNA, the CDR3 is TGCAGCGTTGACGGGATTGGCCCTTATGGCTACACCTTC. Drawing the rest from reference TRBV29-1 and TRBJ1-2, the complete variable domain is SAVISQKPSRDICQRGTSLTIQCQVDSQVTMMFWYRQQPGQSLTLIATANQGSEATYESGFVIDKFPISRPNLTFSTLTVSNMSPEDSSIYLCSVDGIGPYGYTFGSGTRLTVV.

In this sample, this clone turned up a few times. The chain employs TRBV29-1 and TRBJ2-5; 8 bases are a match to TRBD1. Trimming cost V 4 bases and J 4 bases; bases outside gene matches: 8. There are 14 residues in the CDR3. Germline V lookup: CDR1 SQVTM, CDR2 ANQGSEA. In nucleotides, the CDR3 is TGCAGCGTTGCCGGACAGGGCCTAGTAGAGACCCAGTACTTC. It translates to CSVAGQGLVETQYF.

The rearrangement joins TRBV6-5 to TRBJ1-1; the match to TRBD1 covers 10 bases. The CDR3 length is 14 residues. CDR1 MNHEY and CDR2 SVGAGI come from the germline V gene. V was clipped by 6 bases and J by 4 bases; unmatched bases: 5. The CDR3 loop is CASRGQGSSTEAFF. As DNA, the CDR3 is TGTGCCAGCAGGGGACAGGGGTCATCCACTGAAGCTTTCTTT.

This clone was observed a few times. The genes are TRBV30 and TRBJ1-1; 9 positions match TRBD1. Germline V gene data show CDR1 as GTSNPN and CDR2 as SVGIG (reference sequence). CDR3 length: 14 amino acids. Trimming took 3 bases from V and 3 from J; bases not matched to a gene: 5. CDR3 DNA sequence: TGTGCCTGGAGCAGGGACAGGGCGGACACTGAAGCTTTCTTT. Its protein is CAWSRDRADTEAFF.

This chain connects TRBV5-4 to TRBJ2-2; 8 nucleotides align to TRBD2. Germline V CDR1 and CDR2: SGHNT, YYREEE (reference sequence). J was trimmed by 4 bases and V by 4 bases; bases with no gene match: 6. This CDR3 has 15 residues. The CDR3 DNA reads TGTGCCAGCAGCCCGGGGGGGATCCTCACCGGGGAGCTGTTTTTT. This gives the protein CASSPGGILTGELFF.